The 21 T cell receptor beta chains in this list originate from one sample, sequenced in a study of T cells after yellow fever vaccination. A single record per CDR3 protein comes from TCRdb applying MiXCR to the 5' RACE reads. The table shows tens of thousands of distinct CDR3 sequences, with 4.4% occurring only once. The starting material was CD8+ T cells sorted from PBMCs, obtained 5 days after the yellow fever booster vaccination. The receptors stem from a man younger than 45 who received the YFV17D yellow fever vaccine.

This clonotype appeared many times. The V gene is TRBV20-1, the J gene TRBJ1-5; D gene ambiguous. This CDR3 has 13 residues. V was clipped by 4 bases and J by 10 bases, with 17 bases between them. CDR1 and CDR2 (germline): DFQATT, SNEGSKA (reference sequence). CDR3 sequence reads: CSATLRILVPQHF. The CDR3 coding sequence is TGCAGTGCTACTCTACGGATTCTCGTCCCCCAGCATTTT.

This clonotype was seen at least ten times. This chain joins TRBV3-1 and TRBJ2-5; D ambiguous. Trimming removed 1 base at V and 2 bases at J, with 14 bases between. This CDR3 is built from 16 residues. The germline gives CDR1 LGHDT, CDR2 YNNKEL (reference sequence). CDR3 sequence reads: CASSQVWIDPQETQYF. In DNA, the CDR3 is TGTGCCAGCAGCCAAGTTTGGATAGACCCGCAAGAGACCCAGTACTTC.

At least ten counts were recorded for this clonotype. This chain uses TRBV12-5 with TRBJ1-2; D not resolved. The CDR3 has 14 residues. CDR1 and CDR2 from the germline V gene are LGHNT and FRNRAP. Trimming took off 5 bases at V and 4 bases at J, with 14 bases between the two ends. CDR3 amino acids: CASGPTEGRYGYTF. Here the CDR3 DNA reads TGTGCTAGTGGTCCCACCGAAGGGCGCTATGGCTACACCTTC.

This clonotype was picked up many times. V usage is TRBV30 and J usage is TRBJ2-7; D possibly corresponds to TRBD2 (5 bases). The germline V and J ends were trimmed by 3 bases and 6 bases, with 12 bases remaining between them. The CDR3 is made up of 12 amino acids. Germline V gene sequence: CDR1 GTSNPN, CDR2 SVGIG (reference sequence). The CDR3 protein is CAWSVGSGEQYF. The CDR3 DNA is TGTGCCTGGAGCGTAGGGAGCGGCGAGCAGTACTTC.

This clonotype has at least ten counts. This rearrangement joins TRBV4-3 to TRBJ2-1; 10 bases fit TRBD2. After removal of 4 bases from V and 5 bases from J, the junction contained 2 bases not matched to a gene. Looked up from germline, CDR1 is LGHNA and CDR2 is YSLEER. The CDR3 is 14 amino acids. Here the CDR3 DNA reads TGCGCCAGCAGCCGCGGACTAGCGGACAATGAGCAGTTCTTC. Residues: CASSRGLADNEQFF.

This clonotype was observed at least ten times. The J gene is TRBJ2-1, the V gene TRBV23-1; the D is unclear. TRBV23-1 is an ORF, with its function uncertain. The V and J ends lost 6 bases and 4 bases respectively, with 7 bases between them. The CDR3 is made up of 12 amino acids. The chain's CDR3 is CASSGYYNEQFF. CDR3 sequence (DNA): TGCGCCAGCAGCGGGTATTACAATGAGCAGTTCTTC.

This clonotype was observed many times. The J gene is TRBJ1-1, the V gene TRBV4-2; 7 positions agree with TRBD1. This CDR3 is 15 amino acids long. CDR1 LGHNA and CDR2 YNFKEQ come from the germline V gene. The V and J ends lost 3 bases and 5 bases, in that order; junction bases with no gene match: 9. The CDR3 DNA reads TGTGCCAGCAGCCACGGAGACAGGGACGGGACTGAAGCTTTCTTT. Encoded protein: CASSHGDRDGTEAFF.

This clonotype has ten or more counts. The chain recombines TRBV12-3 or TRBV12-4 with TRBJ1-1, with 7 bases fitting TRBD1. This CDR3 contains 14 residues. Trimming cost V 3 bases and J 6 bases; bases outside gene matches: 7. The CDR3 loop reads CASSFDRAVAEAFF. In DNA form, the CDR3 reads TGTGCCAGCAGTTTTGACAGGGCCGTGGCTGAAGCTTTCTTT.

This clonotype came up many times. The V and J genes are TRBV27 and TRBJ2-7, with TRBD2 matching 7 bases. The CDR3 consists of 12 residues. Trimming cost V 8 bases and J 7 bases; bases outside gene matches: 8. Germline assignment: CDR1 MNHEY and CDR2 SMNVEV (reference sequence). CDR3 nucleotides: TGTGCCAGCGGGTCGGGGGGTGGTGAGCAGTACTTC. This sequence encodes CASGSGGGEQYF.

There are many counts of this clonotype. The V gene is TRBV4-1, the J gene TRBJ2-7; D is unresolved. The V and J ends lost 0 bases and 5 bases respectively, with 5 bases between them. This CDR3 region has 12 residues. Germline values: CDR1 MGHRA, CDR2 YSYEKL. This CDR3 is CASSQEGNEQYF. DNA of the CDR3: TGCGCCAGCAGCCAAGAAGGAAACGAGCAGTACTTC.

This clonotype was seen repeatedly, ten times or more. Here the CDR3 DNA reads TGTGCCACTCTTTCCCTTCCGGGAGATGGAAGAGATACGCAGTATTTT. Its translation is CATLSLPGDGRDTQYF. This chain uses TRBV6-2 or TRBV6-3 with TRBJ2-3; possibly TRBD2 for D (6 bases). The CDR3 length is 16 residues. Germline CDR1 reads MNHEY; CDR2 reads SVGEGT. V was cut by 10 bases and J by 5 bases, with 25 bases left in between.

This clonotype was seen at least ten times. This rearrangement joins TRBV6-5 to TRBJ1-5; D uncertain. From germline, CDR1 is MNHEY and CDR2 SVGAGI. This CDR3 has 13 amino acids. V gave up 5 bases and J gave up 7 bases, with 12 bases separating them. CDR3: CASSRMVGQPQHF. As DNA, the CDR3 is TGTGCCAGCAGTCGGATGGTAGGGCAGCCCCAGCATTTT.

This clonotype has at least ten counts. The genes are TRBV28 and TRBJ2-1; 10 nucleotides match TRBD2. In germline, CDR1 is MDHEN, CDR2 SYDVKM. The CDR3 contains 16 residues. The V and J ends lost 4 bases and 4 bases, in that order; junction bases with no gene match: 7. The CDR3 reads CASSSLAGAGYNEQFF. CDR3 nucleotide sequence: TGTGCCAGCAGTTCCCTAGCGGGAGCGGGATACAATGAGCAGTTCTTC.

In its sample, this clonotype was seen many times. In DNA form, the CDR3 reads TGCAGCGTTGAAGCGGACTCCTACGAGCAGTACTTC. This sequence encodes CSVEADSYEQYF. The chain uses TRBV29-1 and TRBJ2-7, with unresolved D. The CDR3 sequence is 12 residues long. From germline, CDR1 is SQVTM and CDR2 ANQGSEA. Trimming stripped 1 base from V and 0 bases from J, with 4 bases between.

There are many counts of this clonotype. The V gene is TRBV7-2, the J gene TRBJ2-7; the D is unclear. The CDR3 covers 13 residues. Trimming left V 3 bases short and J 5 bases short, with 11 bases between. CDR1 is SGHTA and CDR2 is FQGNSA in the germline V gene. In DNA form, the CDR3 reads TGTGCCAGCAGCTTCACGAATCCCCACGAGCAGTACTTC. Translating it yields CASSFTNPHEQYF.

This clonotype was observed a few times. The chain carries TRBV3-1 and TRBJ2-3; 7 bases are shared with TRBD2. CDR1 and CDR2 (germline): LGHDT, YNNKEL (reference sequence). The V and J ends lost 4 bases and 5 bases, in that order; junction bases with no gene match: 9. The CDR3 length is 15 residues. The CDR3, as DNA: TGTGCCAGCAGCCCTTGGACCCCGGGGGGAGATACGCAGTATTTT. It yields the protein CASSPWTPGGDTQYF.

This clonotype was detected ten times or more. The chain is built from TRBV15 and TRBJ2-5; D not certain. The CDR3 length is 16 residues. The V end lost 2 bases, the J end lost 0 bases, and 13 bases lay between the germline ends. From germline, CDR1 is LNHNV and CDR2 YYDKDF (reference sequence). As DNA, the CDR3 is TGTGCCACCAGCAGACCCGGACGGAGCGACCAAGAGACCCAGTACTTC. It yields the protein CATSRPGRSDQETQYF.

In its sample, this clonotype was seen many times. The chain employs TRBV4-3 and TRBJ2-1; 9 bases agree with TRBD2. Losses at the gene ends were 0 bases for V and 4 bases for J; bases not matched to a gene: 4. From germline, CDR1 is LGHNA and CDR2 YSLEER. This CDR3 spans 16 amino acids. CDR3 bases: TGCGCCAGCAGCCAAGATGGCCTAGCGGGATACAATGAGCAGTTCTTC. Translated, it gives CASSQDGLAGYNEQFF.

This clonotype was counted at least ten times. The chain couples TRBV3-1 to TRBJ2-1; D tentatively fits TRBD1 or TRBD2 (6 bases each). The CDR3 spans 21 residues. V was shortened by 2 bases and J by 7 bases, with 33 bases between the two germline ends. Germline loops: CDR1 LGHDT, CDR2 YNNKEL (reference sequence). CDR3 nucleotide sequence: TGTGCCAGCAGCCAATATCCAGGATTGGCGCTGACGGGGGACATGGGGAATGAGCAGTTCTTC. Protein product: CASSQYPGLALTGDMGNEQFF.

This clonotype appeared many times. The CDR3: CASSFGLNYEQYF. Here the CDR3 DNA reads TGTGCCAGCAGCTTTGGGCTAAACTACGAGCAGTACTTC. This chain connects TRBV13 to TRBJ2-7; D remains unclear. V lost 3 bases and J 3 bases, leaving 9 bases between the germline ends. Germline V gene sequence: CDR1 PRHDT, CDR2 FYEKMQ (reference sequence). The CDR3 sequence is 13 residues long.

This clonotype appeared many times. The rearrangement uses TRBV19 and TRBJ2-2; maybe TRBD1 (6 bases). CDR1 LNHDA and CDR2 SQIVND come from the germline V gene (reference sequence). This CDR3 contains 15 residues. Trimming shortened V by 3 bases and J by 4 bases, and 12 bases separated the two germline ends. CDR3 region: CASSIETGSTGELFF. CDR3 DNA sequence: TGTGCCAGTAGTATCGAGACAGGCAGCACCGGGGAGCTGTTTTTT.